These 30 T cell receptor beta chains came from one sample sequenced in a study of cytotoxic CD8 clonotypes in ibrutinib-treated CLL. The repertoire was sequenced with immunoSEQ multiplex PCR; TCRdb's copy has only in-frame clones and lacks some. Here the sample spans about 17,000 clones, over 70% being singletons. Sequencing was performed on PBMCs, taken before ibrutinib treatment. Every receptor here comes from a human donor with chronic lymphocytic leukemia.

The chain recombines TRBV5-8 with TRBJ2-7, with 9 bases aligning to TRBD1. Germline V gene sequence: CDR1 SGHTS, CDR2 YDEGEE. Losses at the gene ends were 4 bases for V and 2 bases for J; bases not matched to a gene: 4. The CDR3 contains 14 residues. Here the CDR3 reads CASSPRQGAYEQYF. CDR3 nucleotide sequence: TGTGCCAGCAGCCCCCGACAGGGGGCCTACGAGCAGTACTTC.

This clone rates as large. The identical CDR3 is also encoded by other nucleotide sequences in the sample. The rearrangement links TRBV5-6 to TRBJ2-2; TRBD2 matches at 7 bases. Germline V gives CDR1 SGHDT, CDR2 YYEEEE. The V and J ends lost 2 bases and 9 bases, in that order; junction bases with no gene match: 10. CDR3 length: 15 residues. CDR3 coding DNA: TGTGCCAGCAGCTTCGGAGCGGGGAGCAGCAGGGAGCTGTTTTTT. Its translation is CASSFGAGSSRELFF.

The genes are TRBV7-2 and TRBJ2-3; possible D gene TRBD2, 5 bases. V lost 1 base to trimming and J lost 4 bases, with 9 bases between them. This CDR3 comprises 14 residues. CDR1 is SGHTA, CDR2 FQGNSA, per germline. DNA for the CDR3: TGTGCCAGCAGCTTAGGTGCTAGCCCAGATACGCAGTATTTT. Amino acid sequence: CASSLGASPDTQYF.

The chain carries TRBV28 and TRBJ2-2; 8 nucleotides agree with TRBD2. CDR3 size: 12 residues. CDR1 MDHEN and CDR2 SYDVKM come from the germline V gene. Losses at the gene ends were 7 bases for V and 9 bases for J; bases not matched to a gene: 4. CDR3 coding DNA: TGTGCCAGCAACCTTAGCGGGAGGGAGCTGTTTTTT. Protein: CASNLSGRELFF.

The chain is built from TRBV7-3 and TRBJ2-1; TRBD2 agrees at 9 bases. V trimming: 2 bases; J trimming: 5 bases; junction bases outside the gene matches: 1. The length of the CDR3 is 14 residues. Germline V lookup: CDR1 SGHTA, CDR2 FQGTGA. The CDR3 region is CASSLAGGNNEQFF. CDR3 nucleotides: TGTGCCAGCAGCTTAGCGGGAGGGAACAATGAGCAGTTCTTC. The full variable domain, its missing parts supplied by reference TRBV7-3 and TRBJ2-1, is GAGVSQTPSNKVTEKGKYVELRCDPISGHTALYWYRQSLGQGPEFLIYFQGTGAADDSGLPNDRFFAVRPEGSVSTLKIQRTERGDSAVYLCASSLAGGNNEQFFGPGTRLTVL.

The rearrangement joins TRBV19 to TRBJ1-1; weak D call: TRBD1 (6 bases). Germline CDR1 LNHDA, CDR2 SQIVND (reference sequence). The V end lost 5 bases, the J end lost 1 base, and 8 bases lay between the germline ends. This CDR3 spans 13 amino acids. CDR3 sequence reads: CASSGQWNTEAFF. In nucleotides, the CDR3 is TGTGCCAGTAGTGGACAGTGGAACACTGAAGCTTTCTTT.

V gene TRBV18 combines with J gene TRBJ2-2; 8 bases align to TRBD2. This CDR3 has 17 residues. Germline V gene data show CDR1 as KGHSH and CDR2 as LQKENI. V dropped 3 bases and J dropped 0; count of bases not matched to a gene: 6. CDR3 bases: TGTGCCAGCTCACCCGGACTAGCCGAAGCGAACACCGGGGAGCTGTTTTTT. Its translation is CASSPGLAEANTGELFF. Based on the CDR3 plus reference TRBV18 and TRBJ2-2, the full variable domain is NAGVMQNPRHLVRRRGQEARLRCSPMKGHSHVYWYRQLPEEGLKFMVYLQKENIIDESGMPKERFSAEFPKEGPSILRIQQVVRGDSAAYFCASSPGLAEANTGELFFGEGSRLTVL.

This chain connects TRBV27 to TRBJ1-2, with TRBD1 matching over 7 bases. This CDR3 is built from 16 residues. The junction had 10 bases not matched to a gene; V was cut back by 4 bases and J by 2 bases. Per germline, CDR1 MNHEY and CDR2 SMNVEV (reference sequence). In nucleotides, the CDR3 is TGTGCCAGCAGTTCATGGCGGACAGGACTCAACTATGGCTACACCTTC. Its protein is CASSSWRTGLNYGYTF.

The CDR3 bases are TGTGCCAGCAGCTTCTATGACTATGGCTACACCTTC. Translated, it gives CASSFYDYGYTF. V and J are TRBV11-2 and TRBJ1-2, with unresolved D. This CDR3 spans 12 amino acids. Germline-derived CDR1 and CDR2 are SGHAT and FQNNGV. Trimming pared 3 bases from V and 3 bases from J, leaving 5 bases between.

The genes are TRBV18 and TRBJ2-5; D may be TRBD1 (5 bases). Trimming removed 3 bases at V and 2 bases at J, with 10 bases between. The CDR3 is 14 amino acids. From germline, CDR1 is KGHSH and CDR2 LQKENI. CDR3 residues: CASSPLTAQETQYF. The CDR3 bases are TGTGCCAGCTCACCCCTGACAGCGCAAGAGACCCAGTACTTC.

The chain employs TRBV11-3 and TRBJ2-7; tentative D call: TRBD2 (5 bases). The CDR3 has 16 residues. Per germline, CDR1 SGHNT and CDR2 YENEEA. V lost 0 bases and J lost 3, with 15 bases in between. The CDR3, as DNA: TGTGCCAGCAGCTTAGAACAATCGAGAGGGAGCTACGAGCAGTACTTC. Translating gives CASSLEQSRGSYEQYF.

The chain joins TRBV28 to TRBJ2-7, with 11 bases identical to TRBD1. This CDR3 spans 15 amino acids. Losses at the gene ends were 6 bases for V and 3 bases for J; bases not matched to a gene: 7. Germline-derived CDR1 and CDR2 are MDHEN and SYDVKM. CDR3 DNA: TGTGCCAGCAGGACCCCGGGACAGGGGGTCTACGAGCAGTACTTC. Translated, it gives CASRTPGQGVYEQYF.

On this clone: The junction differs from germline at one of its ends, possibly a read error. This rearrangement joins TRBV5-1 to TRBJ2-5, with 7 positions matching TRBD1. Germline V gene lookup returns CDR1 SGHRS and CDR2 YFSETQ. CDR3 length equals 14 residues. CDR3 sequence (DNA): TGCGCCAGCAGTTTGGACAGGTCCTTCGAGACCCAGTACTTC. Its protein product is CASSLDRSFETQYF. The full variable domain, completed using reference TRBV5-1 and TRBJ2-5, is KAGVTQTPRYLIKTRGQQVTLSCSPISGHRSVSWYQQTPGQGLQFLFEYFSETQRNKGNFPGRFSGRQFSNSRSEMNVSTLELGDSALYLCASSLDRSFETQYFGPGTRLLVL.

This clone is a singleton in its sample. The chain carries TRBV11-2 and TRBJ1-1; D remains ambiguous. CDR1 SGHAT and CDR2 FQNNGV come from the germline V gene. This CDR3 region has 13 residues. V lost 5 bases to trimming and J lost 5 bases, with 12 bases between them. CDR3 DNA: TGTGCCAGCAGCCCACCGGGGAGGACTGAAGCTTTCTTT. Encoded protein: CASSPPGRTEAFF.

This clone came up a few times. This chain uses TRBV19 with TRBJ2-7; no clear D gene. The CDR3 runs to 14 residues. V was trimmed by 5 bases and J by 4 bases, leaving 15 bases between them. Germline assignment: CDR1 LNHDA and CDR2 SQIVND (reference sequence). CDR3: CASSWADDGYEQYF. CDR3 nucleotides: TGTGCCAGTAGTTGGGCAGACGACGGATACGAGCAGTACTTC.

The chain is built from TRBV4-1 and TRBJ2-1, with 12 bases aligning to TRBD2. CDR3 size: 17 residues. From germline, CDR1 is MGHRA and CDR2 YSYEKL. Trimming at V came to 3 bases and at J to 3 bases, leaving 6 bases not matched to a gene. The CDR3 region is CASSHGATSGSYNEQFF. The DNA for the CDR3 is TGCGCCAGCAGCCATGGGGCGACTAGCGGGAGCTACAATGAGCAGTTCTTC.

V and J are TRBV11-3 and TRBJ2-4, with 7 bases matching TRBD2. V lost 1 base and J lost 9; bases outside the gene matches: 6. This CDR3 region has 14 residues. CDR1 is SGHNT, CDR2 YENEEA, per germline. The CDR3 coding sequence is TGTGCCAGCAGCTTAGGGGGCTCGGGGGGCATTCAGTACTTC. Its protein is CASSLGGSGGIQYF.

The CDR3 reads CASGPTSRSYNEQFF. The CDR3 region has the DNA TGTGCCAGCGGCCCGACTAGCCGCTCCTACAATGAGCAGTTCTTC. The chain recombines TRBV28 with TRBJ2-1; 7 nucleotides line up with TRBD2. This CDR3 region has 15 residues. Trimming cost V 8 bases and J 0 bases; bases outside gene matches: 7. Looked up from germline, CDR1 is MDHEN and CDR2 is SYDVKM.

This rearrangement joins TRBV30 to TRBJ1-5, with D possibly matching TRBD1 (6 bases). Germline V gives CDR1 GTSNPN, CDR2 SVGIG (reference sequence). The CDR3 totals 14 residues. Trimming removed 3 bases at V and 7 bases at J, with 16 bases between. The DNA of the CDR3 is TGTGCCTGGAGGGAAGGGGGGCTTGGACAGCCCCAGCATTTT. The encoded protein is CAWREGGLGQPQHF.

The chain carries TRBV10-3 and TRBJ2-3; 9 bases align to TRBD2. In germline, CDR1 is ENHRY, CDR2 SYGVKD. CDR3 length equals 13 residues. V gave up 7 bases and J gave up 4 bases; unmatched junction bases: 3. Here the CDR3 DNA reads TGTGCCATCACGACTAGCGGATCAGATACGCAGTATTTT. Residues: CAITTSGSDTQYF.

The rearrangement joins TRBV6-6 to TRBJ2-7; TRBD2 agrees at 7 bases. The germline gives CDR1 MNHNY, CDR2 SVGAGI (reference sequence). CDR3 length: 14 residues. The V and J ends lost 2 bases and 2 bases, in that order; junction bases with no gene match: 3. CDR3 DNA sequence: TGTGCCAGCAGTTACGAGCGGGGAGCCTACGAGCAGTACTTC. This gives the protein CASSYERGAYEQYF.

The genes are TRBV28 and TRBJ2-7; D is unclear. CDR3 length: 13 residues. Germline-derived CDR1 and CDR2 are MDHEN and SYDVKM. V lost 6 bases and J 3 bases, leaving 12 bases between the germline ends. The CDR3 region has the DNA TGTGCCAGCAGGGTCCCCTCGGGCTACGAGCAGTACTTC. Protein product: CASRVPSGYEQYF.

The CDR3 coding sequence is TGCGCCAGCAGGGGCCAGGGAGACGAGCAGTACTTC. Its protein is CASRGQGDEQYF. This chain links TRBV5-1 with TRBJ2-7; perhaps D is TRBD1 or TRBD2 (5 bases each). The CDR3 has 12 amino acids. V dropped 5 bases and J dropped 5 bases, with 11 bases sitting between them. Germline CDR1 SGHRS, CDR2 YFSETQ.

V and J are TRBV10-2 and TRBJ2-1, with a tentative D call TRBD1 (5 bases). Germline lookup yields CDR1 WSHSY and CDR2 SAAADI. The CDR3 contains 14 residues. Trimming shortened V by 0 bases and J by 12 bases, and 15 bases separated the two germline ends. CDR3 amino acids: CASSESSGLRPQFF. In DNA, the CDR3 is TGCGCCAGCAGTGAGTCGTCAGGGTTGCGGCCGCAGTTCTTC.

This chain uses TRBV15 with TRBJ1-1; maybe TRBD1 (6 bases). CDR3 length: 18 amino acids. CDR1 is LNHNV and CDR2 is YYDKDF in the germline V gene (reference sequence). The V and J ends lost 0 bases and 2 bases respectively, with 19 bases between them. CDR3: CATSRDLFPGAFNTEAFF. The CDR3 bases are TGTGCCACCAGCAGAGATCTGTTCCCGGGGGCTTTTAACACTGAAGCTTTCTTT.

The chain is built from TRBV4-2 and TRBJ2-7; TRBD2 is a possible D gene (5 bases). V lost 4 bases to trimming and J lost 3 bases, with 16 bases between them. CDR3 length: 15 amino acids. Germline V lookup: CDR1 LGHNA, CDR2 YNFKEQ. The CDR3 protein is CASSRMGGLFYEQYF. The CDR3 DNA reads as TGTGCCAGCAGCCGTATGGGCGGGCTATTCTACGAGCAGTACTTC.

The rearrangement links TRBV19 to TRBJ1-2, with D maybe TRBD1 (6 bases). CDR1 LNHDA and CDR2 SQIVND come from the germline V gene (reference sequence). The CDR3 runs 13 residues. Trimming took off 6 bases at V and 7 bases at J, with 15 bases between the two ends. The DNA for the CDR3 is TGTGCCAGTAGCGGGGACAAACATGGTGGCTACACCTTC. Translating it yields CASSGDKHGGYTF.

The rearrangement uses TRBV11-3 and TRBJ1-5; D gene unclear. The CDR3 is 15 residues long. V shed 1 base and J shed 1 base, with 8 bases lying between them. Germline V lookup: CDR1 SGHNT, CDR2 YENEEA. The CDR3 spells CASSLARTSNQPQHF. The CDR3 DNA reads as TGTGCCAGCAGCTTAGCCAGGACGAGCAATCAGCCCCAGCATTTT.

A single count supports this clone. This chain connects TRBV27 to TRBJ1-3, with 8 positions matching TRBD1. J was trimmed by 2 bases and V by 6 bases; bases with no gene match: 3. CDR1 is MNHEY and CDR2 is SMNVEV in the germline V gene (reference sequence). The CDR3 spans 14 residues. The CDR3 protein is CASRRTGTGNTIYF. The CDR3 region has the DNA TGTGCCAGCAGGCGGACAGGGACTGGAAACACCATATATTTT.

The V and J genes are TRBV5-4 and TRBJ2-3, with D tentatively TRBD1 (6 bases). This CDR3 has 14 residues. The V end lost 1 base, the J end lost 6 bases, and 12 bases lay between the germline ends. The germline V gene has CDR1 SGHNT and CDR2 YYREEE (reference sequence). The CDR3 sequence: CASSLMGAEDTQYF. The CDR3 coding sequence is TGTGCCAGCAGCTTGATGGGGGCGGAGGATACGCAGTATTTT.